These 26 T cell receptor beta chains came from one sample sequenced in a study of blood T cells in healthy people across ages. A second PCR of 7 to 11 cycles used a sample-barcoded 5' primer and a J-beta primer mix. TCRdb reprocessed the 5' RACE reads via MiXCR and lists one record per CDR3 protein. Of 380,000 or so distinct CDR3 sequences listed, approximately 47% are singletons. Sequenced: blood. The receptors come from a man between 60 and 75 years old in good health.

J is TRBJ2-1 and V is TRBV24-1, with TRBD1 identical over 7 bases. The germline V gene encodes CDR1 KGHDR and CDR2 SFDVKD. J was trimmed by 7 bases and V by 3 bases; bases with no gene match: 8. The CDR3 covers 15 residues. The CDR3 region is CATSDPGQRGNEQFF. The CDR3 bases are TGTGCCACCAGTGATCCGGGACAGAGAGGGAATGAGCAGTTCTTC.

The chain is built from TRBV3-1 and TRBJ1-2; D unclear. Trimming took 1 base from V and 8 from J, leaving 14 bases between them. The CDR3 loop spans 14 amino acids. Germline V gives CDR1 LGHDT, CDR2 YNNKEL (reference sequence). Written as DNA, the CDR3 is TGTGCCAGCAGCCAAGGGCGGAGCAAAGGAGGCTACACCTTC. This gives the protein CASSQGRSKGGYTF.

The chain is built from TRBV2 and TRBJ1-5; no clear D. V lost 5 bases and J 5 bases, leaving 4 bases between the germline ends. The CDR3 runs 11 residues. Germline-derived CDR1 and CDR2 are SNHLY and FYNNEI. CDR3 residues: CASSLDQPQHF. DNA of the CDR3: TGTGCCAGCAGTTTAGATCAGCCCCAGCATTTT.

CDR3 sequence (DNA): TGTGCCAGCAGCTTGTTCTTCCCCCTCGAGCAGTACTTC. Translating it yields CASSLFFPLEQYF. The chain recombines TRBV11-2 with TRBJ2-7; D gene ambiguous. This CDR3 has 13 amino acids. CDR1 is SGHAT, CDR2 FQNNGV, per germline. Trimming pared 3 bases from V and 6 bases from J, leaving 12 bases between. Complete variable domain (other parts from reference TRBV11-2 and TRBJ2-7): EAGVAQSPRYKIIEKRQSVAFWCNPISGHATLYWYQQILGQGPKLLIQFQNNGVVDDSQLPKDRFSAERLKGVDSTLKIQPAKLEDSAVYLCASSLFFPLEQYFGPGTRLTVT.

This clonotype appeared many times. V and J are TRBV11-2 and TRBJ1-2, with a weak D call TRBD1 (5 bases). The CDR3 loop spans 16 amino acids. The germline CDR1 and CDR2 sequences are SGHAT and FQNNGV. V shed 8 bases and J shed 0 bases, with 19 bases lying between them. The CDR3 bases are TGTGCCAGCCAGGGCCTGGGGACGCGAGCTAACTATGGCTACACCTTC. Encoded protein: CASQGLGTRANYGYTF.

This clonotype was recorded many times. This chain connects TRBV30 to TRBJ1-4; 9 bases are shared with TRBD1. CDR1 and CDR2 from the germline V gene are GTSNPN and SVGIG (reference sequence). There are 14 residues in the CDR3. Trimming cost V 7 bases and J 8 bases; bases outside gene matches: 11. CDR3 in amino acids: CAFHPTGGREKLFF. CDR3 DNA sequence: TGTGCCTTCCATCCAACAGGGGGCCGAGAAAAACTGTTTTTT.

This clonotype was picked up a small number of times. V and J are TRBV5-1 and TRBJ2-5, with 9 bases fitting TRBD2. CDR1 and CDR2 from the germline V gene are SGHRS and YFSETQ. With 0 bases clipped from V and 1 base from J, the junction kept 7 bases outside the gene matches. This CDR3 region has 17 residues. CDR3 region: CASSLDGSGRSQETQYF. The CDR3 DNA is TGCGCCAGCAGCTTGGATGGTAGCGGGAGAAGCCAAGAGACCCAGTACTTC.

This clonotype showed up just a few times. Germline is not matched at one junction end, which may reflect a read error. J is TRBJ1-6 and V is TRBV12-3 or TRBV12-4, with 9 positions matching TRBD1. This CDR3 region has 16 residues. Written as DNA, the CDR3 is TGTGCCAGCAGATGGGGACAGGGAAAGGGAAATTCGCCCCTCCACTTT. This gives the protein CASRWGQGKGNSPLHF.

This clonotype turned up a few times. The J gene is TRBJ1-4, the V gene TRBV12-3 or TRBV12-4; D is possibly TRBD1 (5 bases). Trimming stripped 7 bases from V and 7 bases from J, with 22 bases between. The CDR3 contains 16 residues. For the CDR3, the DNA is TGTGCCAGCAAGGGACGGGCAGGTGGGCCAAGTGAAAAACTGTTTTTT. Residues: CASKGRAGGPSEKLFF.

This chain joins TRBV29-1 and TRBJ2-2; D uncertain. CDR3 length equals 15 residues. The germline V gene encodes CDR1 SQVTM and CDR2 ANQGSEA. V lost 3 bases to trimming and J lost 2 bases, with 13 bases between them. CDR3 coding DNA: TGCAGCGTTGACGTGGGGAAAATTAACACCGGGGAGCTGTTTTTT. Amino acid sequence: CSVDVGKINTGELFF.

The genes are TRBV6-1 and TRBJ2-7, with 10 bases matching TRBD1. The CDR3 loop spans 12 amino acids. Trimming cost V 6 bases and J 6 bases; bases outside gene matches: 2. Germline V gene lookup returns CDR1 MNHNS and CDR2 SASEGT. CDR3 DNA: TGTGCCAGCAGCGGGACAGGGGTCGAGCAGTACTTC. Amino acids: CASSGTGVEQYF.

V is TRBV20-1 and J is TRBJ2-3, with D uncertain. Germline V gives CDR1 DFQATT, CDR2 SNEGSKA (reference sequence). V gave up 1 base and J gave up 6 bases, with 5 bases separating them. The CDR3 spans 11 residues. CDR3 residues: CSARGEDTQYF. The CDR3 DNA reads TGCAGTGCTAGAGGAGAGGATACGCAGTATTTT.

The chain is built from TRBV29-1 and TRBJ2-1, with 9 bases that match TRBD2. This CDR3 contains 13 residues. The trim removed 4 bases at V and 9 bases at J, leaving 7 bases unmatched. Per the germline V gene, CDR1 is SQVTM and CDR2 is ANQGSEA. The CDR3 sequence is CSVVRAGGFEQFF. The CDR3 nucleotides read TGCAGCGTTGTGAGAGCGGGGGGTTTTGAGCAGTTCTTC.

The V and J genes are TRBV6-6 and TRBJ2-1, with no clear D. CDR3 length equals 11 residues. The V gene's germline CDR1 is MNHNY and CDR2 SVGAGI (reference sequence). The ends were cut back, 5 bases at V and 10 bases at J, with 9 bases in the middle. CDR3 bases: TGTGCCAGCAGTGAACCAGCGGAGCAGTTCTTC. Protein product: CASSEPAEQFF.

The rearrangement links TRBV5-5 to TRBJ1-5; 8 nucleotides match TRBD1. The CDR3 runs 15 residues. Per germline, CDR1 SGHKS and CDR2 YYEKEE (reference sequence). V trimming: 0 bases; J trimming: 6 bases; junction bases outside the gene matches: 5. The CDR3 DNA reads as TGTGCCAGCAGCTTGGAAACAGGGGGGATTCAGCCCCAGCATTTT. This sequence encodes CASSLETGGIQPQHF.

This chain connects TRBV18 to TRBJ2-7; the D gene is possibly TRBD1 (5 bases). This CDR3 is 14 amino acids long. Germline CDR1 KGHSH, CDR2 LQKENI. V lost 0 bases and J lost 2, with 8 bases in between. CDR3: CASSPPGRAYEQYF. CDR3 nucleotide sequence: TGTGCCAGCTCACCACCGGGCAGGGCCTACGAGCAGTACTTC.

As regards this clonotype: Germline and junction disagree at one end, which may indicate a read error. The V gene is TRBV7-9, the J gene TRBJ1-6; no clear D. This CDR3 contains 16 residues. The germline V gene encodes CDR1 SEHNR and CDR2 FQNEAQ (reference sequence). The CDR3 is CASRPDGSSYNSPPHF. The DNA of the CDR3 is TGTGCTAGCAGGCCGGACGGGAGCTCCTATAATTCACCCCCCCACTTT.

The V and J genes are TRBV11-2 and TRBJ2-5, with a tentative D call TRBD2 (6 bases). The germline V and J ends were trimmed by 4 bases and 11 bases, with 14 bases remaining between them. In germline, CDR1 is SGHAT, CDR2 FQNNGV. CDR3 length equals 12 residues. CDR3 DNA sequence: TGTGCCAGCAGCTCATGGGACTCCCGACAGTACTTC. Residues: CASSSWDSRQYF.

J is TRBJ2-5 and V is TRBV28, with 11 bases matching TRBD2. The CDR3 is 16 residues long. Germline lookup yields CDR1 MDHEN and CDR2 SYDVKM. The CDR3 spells CGYSGRALPPPETQYF. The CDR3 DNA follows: TGTGGTTATAGCGGGAGGGCCCTCCCGCCCCCAGAGACCCAGTACTTC.

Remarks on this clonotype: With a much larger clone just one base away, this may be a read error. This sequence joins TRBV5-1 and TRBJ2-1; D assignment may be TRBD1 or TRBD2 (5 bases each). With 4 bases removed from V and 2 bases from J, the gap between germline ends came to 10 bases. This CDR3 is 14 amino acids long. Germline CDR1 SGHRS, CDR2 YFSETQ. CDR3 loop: CASSVGATYNEQFF. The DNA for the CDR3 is TGCGCCAGCAGCGTCGGGGCTACCTACAATGAGCAGTTCTTC.

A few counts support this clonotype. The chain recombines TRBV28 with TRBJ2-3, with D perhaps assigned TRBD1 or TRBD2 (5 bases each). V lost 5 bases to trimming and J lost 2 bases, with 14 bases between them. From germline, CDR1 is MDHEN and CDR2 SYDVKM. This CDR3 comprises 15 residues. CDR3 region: CASSKKGTFTDTQYF. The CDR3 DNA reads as TGTGCCAGCAGTAAAAAAGGGACCTTCACAGATACGCAGTATTTT.

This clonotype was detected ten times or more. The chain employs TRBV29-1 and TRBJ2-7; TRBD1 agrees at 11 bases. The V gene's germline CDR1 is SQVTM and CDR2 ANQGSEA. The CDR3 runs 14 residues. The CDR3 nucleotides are TGCAGTGCTGGAAGGACAGGGGGCACCCACGAGCAGTACTTC. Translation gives CSAGRTGGTHEQYF.

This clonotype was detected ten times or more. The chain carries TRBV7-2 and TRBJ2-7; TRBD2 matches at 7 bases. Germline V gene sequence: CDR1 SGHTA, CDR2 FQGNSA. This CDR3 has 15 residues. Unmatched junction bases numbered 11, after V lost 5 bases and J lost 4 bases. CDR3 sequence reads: CASSPTGASGYEQYF. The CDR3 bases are TGTGCCAGCAGCCCAACCGGCGCTAGCGGTTACGAGCAGTACTTC. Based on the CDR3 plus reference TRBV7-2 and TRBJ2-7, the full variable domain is GAGVSQSPSNKVTEKGKDVELRCDPISGHTALYWYRQSLGQGLEFLIYFQGNSAPDKSGLPSDRFSAERTGGSVSTLTIQRTQQEDSAVYLCASSPTGASGYEQYFGPGTRLTVT.

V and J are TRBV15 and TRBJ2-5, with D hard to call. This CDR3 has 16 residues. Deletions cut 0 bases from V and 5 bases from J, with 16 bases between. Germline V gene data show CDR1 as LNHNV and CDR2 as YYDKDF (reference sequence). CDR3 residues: CATSRDGILGGETQYF. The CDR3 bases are TGTGCCACCAGCAGAGATGGTATCCTAGGTGGCGAGACCCAGTACTTC.

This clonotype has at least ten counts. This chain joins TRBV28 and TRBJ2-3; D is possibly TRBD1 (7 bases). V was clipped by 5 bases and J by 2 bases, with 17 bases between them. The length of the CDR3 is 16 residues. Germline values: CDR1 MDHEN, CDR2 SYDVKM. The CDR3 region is CASSPPGGGPTDTQYF. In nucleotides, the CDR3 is TGTGCCAGCAGTCCCCCTGGAGGGGGCCCCACAGATACGCAGTATTTT.

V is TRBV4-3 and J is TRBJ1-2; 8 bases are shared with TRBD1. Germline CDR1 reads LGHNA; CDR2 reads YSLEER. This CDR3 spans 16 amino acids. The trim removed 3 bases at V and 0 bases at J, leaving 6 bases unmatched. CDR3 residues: CASSQGDRQANYGYTF. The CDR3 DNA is TGCGCCAGCAGCCAGGGGGACAGGCAAGCTAACTATGGCTACACCTTC.